This TCR beta chain stems from a study of shared clonotypes between healthy human individuals. Libraries were prepared by immunoSEQ multiplex PCR; TCRdb keeps only in-frame clonotypes and omits some of them. The sample consists of 2.3 million or so clones, about 92% of them appearing once. V was trimmed by 6 bases and J by 6 bases, leaving 13 bases between them. CDR3 length equals 13 residues. Looked up from germline, CDR1 is MGHRA and CDR2 is YSYEKL. The sequencing input was naive CD4+ T cells from PBMCs. Subset here: CD45RA+ positively selected. The rearrangement uses TRBV4-1 and TRBJ2-3; TRBD1 might be the D (6 bases). The sequence derives from a man between 18 and 35 years old in good health. Some clones in this sample may be carry-over from other donors' samples. This chain's CDR3 is CASSLGQPDTQYF. The CDR3 nucleotides read TGCGCCAGCAGTCTAGGACAGCCGGATACGCAGTATTTT.